This T cell receptor beta chain was captured in a study of cytomegalovirus exposure and HLA in healthy donors. The CDR3 runs to 12 residues. Germline CDR1 and CDR2: SGHVS and FNYEAQ. Method: immunoSEQ multiplex PCR; TCRdb's copy keeps in-frame clones and lacks some. The repertoire has tens of thousands of clones, about 90% of them found once; the top ten carry roughly 1.2%. Sample: PBMCs. The TCR was taken from a young woman in good health and CMV-seronegative. The chain recombines TRBV7-6 with TRBJ2-5, with D possibly being TRBD1 (6 bases). The J call is in doubt because the DNA end fits TRBJ2-7 better. CDR3 loop: CASSEDRYEQYF. CDR3 nucleotide sequence: TGTGCCAGCAGCGAGGACAGATACGAGCAGTACTTC.